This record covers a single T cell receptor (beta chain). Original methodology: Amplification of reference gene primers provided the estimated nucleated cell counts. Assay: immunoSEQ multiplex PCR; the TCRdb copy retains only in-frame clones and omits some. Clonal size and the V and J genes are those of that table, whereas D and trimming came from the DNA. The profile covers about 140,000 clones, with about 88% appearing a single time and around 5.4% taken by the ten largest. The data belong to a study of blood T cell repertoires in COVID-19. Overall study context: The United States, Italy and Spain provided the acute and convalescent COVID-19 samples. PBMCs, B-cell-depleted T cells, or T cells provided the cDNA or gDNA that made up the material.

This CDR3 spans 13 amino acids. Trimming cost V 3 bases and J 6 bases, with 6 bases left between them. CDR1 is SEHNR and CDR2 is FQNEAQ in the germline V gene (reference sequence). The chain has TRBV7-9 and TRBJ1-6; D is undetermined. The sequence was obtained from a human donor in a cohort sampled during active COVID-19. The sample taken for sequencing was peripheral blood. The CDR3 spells CASSFYSNSPLHF. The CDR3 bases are TGTGCCAGCAGCTTCTACAGTAATTCACCCCTCCACTTT.